This T cell receptor (beta chain) was found in a study of T cell repertoires in ileal Crohn's disease. Findings and caveats of the study: Postoperative endoscopy occurred within one year, median 6.9 months. All patients with clonality above 26.8% had endoscopic recurrence.

Documented time point: neoterminal ileum biopsy at postoperative endoscopy, about 6 months after surgery. V lost 5 bases to trimming and J lost 6 bases; unmatched junction nucleotides: 10. The CDR3 runs 16 residues. Germline lookup yields CDR1 MNHNY and CDR2 SVGAGI (reference sequence). TCRdb's copy holds only in-frame clones and misses some; the assay was immunoSEQ multiplex PCR. The profile shows some 10,000 clones, approximately 81% of them singletons. This clone was counted a single time. Its antigen is not identified. Sequencing was done on a sample of ileal tissue. The clonotype comes from an adult with Crohn's disease. The V call is TRBV6-6, the J call TRBJ1-6; 7 bases fit TRBD1. CDR3 amino acids: CASSQQGFSSNSPLHF. In nucleotides, the CDR3 is TGTGCCAGCAGTCAACAGGGGTTTAGTTCTAATTCACCCCTCCACTTT.